There are a few counts of the clone carrying this TCR beta chain. Its antigen is undetermined. This sample is part of a study of graft-versus-host responses after intestinal transplantation. This CDR3 comprises 15 residues. Looked up from germline, CDR1 is MNHNS and CDR2 is SASEGT. V lost 1 base and J lost 7; bases outside the gene matches: 3. Generated by immunoSEQ multiplex PCR, the TCRdb table keeps only in-frame clones and is missing some. The sample includes about 12,000 clones, about 83% of them seen just once. Study results and caveats: Early after transplant, HvG clones declined as circulating GvH clones peaked.

Sequenced material: PBMCs, taken about 130 days after transplant. This clonotype originated in a human patient who received an intestinal transplant, so some T cells may come from the graft donor. The V call is TRBV6-1, the J call TRBJ2-2; 10 bases are shared with TRBD2. CDR3 loop: CASSEESSGSGELFF. The CDR3 DNA follows: TGTGCCAGCAGTGAAGAATCTAGCGGGAGCGGGGAGCTGTTTTTT.